This TCR beta chain was found in a study of tumor-infiltrating lymphocytes in localized non-small cell lung cancer. Regarding the study as a whole: Tumor T-cell fraction was not associated with recurrence-free survival. Not all patients were TCR sequenced, owing to tissue quantity. No T-cell fraction difference was seen between IM1 and IM2 tumors. Higher tumor T cell infiltration than in uninvolved lung was supported by TCRbeta sequencing.

The length of the CDR3 is 17 residues. V dropped 4 bases and J dropped 6; count of bases not matched to a gene: 14. Per the germline V gene, CDR1 is SGHNT and CDR2 is YYREEE (reference sequence). Generated by immunoSEQ multiplex PCR, the TCRdb table keeps only in-frame clones and is missing some. Among approximately 17,000 clones listed, 73% were seen once. On this clone itself: As yet, its antigen is unknown.

This chain connects TRBV5-4 to TRBJ1-2; 11 nucleotides align to TRBD1. The sequence was collected from a human donor with non-small cell lung cancer. Source material: lung tumor tissue. The CDR3 DNA follows: TGTGCCAGCAGCACGAAAACCCGGACAGGGGGCTTACATGGCTACACCTTC. Translating it yields CASSTKTRTGGLHGYTF.